This T cell receptor beta chain stems from a study of blood T cell repertoires in COVID-19. Study details: The United States, Italy and Spain were the sources of the acute and convalescent COVID-19 samples. T cells, B-cell-depleted T cells, or PBMCs provided the cDNA or gDNA that served as material.

This CDR3 region has 15 residues. V was clipped by 2 bases and J by 9 bases; unmatched bases: 7. In germline, CDR1 is SGHTA, CDR2 FQGTGA. Original processing notes: By means of reference gene primer amplification, nucleated cell counts were estimated. The data were produced by immunoSEQ multiplex PCR, yet TCRdb's version contains in-frame clones alone and is incomplete. The V and J calls and clone size were taken over from that table, and D and trimming were inferred from the DNA. The data show around 70,000 clones, roughly 84% seen once. This clonotype originated in a man older than 75 with acute or convalescent COVID-19. The chain carries TRBV7-3 and TRBJ2-1; 10 nucleotides agree with TRBD2. Source material: peripheral blood. The CDR3: CASSLAAGGLGEQFF. CDR3 nucleotide sequence: TGTGCCAGCAGCTTAGCAGCGGGGGGGCTCGGTGAGCAGTTCTTC. The variable domain in full, completed from reference TRBV7-3 and TRBJ2-1, reads GAGVSQTPSNKVTEKGKYVELRCDPISGHTALYWYRQSLGQGPEFLIYFQGTGAADDSGLPNDRFFAVRPEGSVSTLKIQRTERGDSAVYLCASSLAAGGLGEQFFGPGTRLTVL.